These 21 T cell receptor beta chains originate from one sample sequenced in a study of cytotoxic CD8 clonotypes in ibrutinib-treated CLL. Assay used: immunoSEQ multiplex PCR; TCRdb lists only in-frame clones, some missing. In the table there are about 36,000 clones, over 55% of which are singletons. The specimen comprised PBMCs, sampled at disease progression, from a patient treated with ibrutinib. The receptors were sampled from a human donor with chronic lymphocytic leukemia.

This clone is a singleton in its sample. The gene calls are TRBV4-2 and TRBJ1-2; perhaps TRBD1 as D (5 bases). The length of the CDR3 is 15 residues. V was cut by 0 bases and J by 7 bases, with 15 bases left in between. CDR1 and CDR2 from the germline V gene are LGHNA and YNFKEQ. In nucleotides, the CDR3 is TGTGCCAGCAGCCAAGAGGGCAGGGCGCGAGGTGGCTACACCTTC. Protein sequence: CASSQEGRARGGYTF.

The CDR3 coding sequence is TGTGCCAGCAGTCCCCTCAGGGAGGAGCCCCAGCATTTT. It encodes CASSPLREEPQHF. This rearrangement joins TRBV6-1 to TRBJ1-5; tentatively, D is TRBD1 (5 bases). This CDR3 contains 13 residues. The V gene lost 5 bases and the J gene lost 8 bases, with 13 bases spanning the gap. Germline CDR1 reads MNHNS; CDR2 reads SASEGT.

The chain carries TRBV9 and TRBJ2-1; D perhaps matches TRBD1 (6 bases). Deletions cut 4 bases from V and 0 bases from J, with 11 bases between. Germline lookup yields CDR1 SGDLS and CDR2 YYNGEE. The CDR3 has 15 residues. This chain's CDR3 is CASSQGQSSYNEQFF. CDR3 DNA: TGTGCCAGCAGCCAAGGACAGAGCTCCTACAATGAGCAGTTCTTC.

The CDR3 region has the DNA TGTGCCAGCAGCGCTGACAGGGCTGGCGAGCAGTACTTC. It codes for CASSADRAGEQYF. J is TRBJ2-7 and V is TRBV7-8; 7 positions match TRBD1. This CDR3 has 13 residues. Germline V gene lookup returns CDR1 SGHVS and CDR2 FQNEAQ. V lost 5 bases to trimming and J lost 6 bases; unmatched junction nucleotides: 7.

J is TRBJ2-7 and V is TRBV2; D may be TRBD2 (5 bases). V lost 4 bases and J lost 6, with 13 bases in between. CDR1 and CDR2 (germline): SNHLY, FYNNEI. CDR3 size: 13 residues. The CDR3: CASSGARRLEQYF. Written as DNA, the CDR3 is TGTGCCAGCAGTGGGGCCCGGAGGCTCGAGCAGTACTTC.

The CDR3 here is CASSFGVLSGANVLTF. Written as DNA, the CDR3 is TGCGCCAGCAGCTTCGGAGTTCTCTCTGGGGCCAACGTCCTGACTTTC. The J gene is TRBJ2-6, the V gene TRBV5-1; D is undetermined. This CDR3 comprises 16 residues. V lost 2 bases, J lost 0 bases, and 9 bases lay in between. Germline CDR1 SGHRS, CDR2 YFSETQ.

In this sample, this clone turned up a few times. The chain uses TRBV10-3 and TRBJ2-2; weak D call: TRBD1 (6 bases). Germline V gene sequence: CDR1 ENHRY, CDR2 SYGVKD. With 6 bases removed from V and 0 bases from J, the gap between germline ends came to 8 bases. The CDR3 has 14 residues. The CDR3 DNA sequence: TGTGCCATCAGGGACAGCGCGAACACCGGGGAGCTGTTTTTT. The encoded protein is CAIRDSANTGELFF.

The chain employs TRBV2 and TRBJ1-5; D is undetermined. The CDR3 loop spans 13 amino acids. V lost 6 bases to trimming and J lost 4 bases, with 10 bases between them. Per the germline V gene, CDR1 is SNHLY and CDR2 is FYNNEI. The CDR3 here is CASRTEGNQPQHF. The CDR3 DNA follows: TGTGCCAGCAGAACCGAGGGTAATCAGCCCCAGCATTTT.

The chain employs TRBV6-5 and TRBJ2-5, with TRBD2 as a possible D gene (6 bases). With 6 bases removed from V and 7 bases from J, the gap between germline ends came to 15 bases. Germline V CDR1 and CDR2: MNHEY, SVGAGI. The CDR3 has 13 residues. CDR3 in amino acids: CASSLGPGGTQYF. CDR3 bases: TGTGCCAGCAGCCTAGGACCCGGGGGGACCCAGTACTTC.

The chain has TRBV15 and TRBJ2-1; D unclear. With 4 bases removed from V and 3 bases from J, the gap between germline ends came to 4 bases. Germline V gene lookup returns CDR1 LNHNV and CDR2 YYDKDF (reference sequence). The length of the CDR3 is 12 residues. The CDR3, as DNA: TGTGCCACCAGCACGGGCTACAATGAGCAGTTCTTC. Its protein is CATSTGYNEQFF.

This clone was detected many times. J is TRBJ2-2 and V is TRBV19; perhaps TRBD2 as D (6 bases). V was cut by 2 bases and J by 5 bases, with 12 bases left in between. CDR1 is LNHDA, CDR2 SQIVND, per germline (reference sequence). The CDR3 is made up of 15 amino acids. This CDR3 reads CASSIQGAGTGELFF. CDR3 DNA: TGTGCCAGTAGTATACAAGGGGCGGGGACCGGGGAGCTGTTTTTT.

J is TRBJ2-2 and V is TRBV10-2, with 7 positions matching TRBD2. Germline V lookup: CDR1 WSHSY, CDR2 SAAADI. This CDR3 is 14 amino acids long. V gave up 8 bases and J gave up 0 bases; unmatched junction bases: 3. CDR3 DNA: TGCGCCAGCGGTGGACTAGCGAACACCGGGGAGCTGTTTTTT. This translates into CASGGLANTGELFF.

The gene calls are TRBV19 and TRBJ2-7; TRBD1 matches at 7 bases. The CDR3 runs 14 residues. The trim removed 2 bases at V and 3 bases at J, leaving 4 bases unmatched. Per the germline V gene, CDR1 is LNHDA and CDR2 is SQIVND (reference sequence). CDR3 sequence (DNA): TGTGCCAGTAGTATATCGACAGGGAGCTACGAGCAGTACTTC. Translation: CASSISTGSYEQYF.

This sequence joins TRBV27 and TRBJ1-6; no firm D call. Germline CDR1 is MNHEY and CDR2 is SMNVEV (reference sequence). CDR3 size: 13 residues. Trimming stripped 3 bases from V and 10 bases from J, with 10 bases between. The chain's CDR3 is CASSLGIGSPLHF. In nucleotides, the CDR3 is TGTGCCAGCAGTTTGGGCATTGGCTCACCCCTCCACTTT.

V gene TRBV7-8 combines with J gene TRBJ2-1, with D perhaps matching TRBD1 (6 bases). V was clipped by 5 bases and J by 9 bases, with 14 bases between them. From germline, CDR1 is SGHVS and CDR2 FQNEAQ. The CDR3 runs 13 residues. CDR3 nucleotide sequence: TGTGCCAGCAGCCGCGACAGGAACTCTGAGCAGTTCTTC. This sequence encodes CASSRDRNSEQFF.

The V call is TRBV5-1, the J call TRBJ2-7, with 11 bases lining up with TRBD2. The CDR3 has 17 residues. With V trimmed by 2 bases and J by 2 bases, 9 bases remained unmatched. Germline CDR1 and CDR2: SGHRS and YFSETQ. The CDR3 is CASSLLAGGPSAYEQYF. For the CDR3, the DNA is TGCGCCAGCAGCTTATTAGCGGGGGGGCCGTCCGCCTACGAGCAGTACTTC.

This clone was counted many times. The DNA is left out, because the CDR3 cannot be placed on it with certainty; the CDR3 is given as TCRdb lists it. The chain combines TRBV21-1 with TRBJ1-3. TRBV21-1 is labeled a pseudogene. From its first to its last residue, the CDR3 has 11 amino acids. The CDR3 sequence: CAPGFAGGIYF.

The V call is TRBV23-1, the J call TRBJ1-1; TRBD1 matches at 9 bases. TRBV23-1 qualifies as an ORF whose function is uncertain. J gave up 1 base and V 3 bases, and 6 bases lay outside the gene matches. The CDR3 has 16 amino acids. CDR3 amino acids: CASSHPDRGKNTEAFF. In DNA form, the CDR3 reads TGCGCCAGCAGTCATCCGGACAGGGGTAAGAACACTGAAGCTTTCTTT.

The chain couples TRBV7-7 to TRBJ2-2; D is unclear. Germline CDR1 is SSHAT and CDR2 is FNYEAQ (reference sequence). V was clipped by 2 bases and J by 4 bases, with 14 bases between them. The CDR3 runs to 16 residues. The CDR3 here is CASSLFPVIGTGELFF. In DNA, the CDR3 is TGTGCCAGCAGCTTATTTCCCGTAATCGGCACCGGGGAGCTGTTTTTT.

This chain joins TRBV4-2 and TRBJ2-2; D is undetermined. V lost 0 bases, J lost 0 bases, and 11 bases lay in between. There are 17 residues in the CDR3. From germline, CDR1 is LGHNA and CDR2 YNFKEQ. The chain's CDR3 is CASSQEALASNTGELFF. CDR3 nucleotide sequence: TGTGCCAGCAGCCAAGAAGCCCTGGCATCGAACACCGGGGAGCTGTTTTTT.

CDR3 DNA: TGTGCCAGCACTCTCACTAGCGCCGGGGAGCTGTTTTTT. This gives the protein CASTLTSAGELFF. The chain is built from TRBV6-1 and TRBJ2-2; 7 bases fit TRBD2. Trimming took 7 bases from V and 6 from J; bases not matched to a gene: 5. The V gene's germline CDR1 is MNHNS and CDR2 SASEGT. CDR3 length equals 13 residues.